This T cell receptor beta chain was identified during a study of T cell responses to AZD1222 COVID-19 vaccine. About the study: Second-dose intervals of approximately 4 or approximately 12 weeks were pooled.

Study-wide findings and caveats: Repertoire sampling occurred only after the peak T cell response. Of the AZD1222 recipients, only 5 to 7 were seropositive at baseline. Spike-specific TCR breadth and depth went up after people got two AZD1222 doses.

The germline CDR1 and CDR2 sequences are LGHNA and YNFKEQ. The CDR3 loop spans 13 amino acids. Trimming took 1 base from V and 5 from J, leaving 8 bases between them. Worth noting for this clone: Antigen: not known.

Sequencing used immunoSEQ multiplex PCR; TCRdb keeps in-frame clones, though not all of them. The repertoire consists of fewer than 150,000 clones, with around 90% occurring once and the leading ten covering roughly 1.2%. Sequenced material: peripheral blood, taken on day 0 of AZD1222 vaccination. The origin of this receptor is an adult in good health. The chain uses TRBV4-2 and TRBJ2-5; D remains ambiguous. The CDR3 is CASSQGNAETQYF. DNA for the CDR3: TGTGCCAGCAGCCAAGGGAATGCTGAGACCCAGTACTTC.